The sequence of this TCR beta chain was determined in a study of control samples from healthy donors and cancer patients. This table comes from immunoSEQ multiplex PCR, and its TCRdb copy is limited to in-frame clones, with some not included. The data show roughly 120,000 clones, about 91% seen once. Germline CDR1 SGHTA, CDR2 FQGNSA. This CDR3 has 15 residues. The V end was cut by 1 base, the J end by 1 base, with 5 bases between. The clonotype was recovered from a man aged 35 to 55 in good health. Specimen: blood. This rearrangement joins TRBV7-2 to TRBJ2-6, with D unresolved. The CDR3 is CASSLVTSGANVLTF. For the CDR3, the DNA is TGTGCCAGCAGCTTAGTGACGTCTGGGGCCAACGTCCTGACTTTC.